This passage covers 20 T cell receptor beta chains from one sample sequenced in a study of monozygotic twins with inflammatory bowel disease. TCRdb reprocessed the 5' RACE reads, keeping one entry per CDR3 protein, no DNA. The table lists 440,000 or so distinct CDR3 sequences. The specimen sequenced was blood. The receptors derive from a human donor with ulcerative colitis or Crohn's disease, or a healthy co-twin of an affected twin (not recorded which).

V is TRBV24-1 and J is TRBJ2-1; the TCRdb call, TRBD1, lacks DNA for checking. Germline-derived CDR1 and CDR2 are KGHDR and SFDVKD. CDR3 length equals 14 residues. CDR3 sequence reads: CATSRQGSYNEQFF.

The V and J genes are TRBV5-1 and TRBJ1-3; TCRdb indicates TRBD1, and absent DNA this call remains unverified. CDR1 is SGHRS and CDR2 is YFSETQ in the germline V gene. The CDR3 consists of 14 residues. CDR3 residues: CASSTTGSGNTIYF.

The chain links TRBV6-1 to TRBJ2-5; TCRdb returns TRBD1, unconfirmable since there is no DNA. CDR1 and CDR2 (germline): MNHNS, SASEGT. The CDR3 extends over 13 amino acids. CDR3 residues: CASQGVAEETQYF.

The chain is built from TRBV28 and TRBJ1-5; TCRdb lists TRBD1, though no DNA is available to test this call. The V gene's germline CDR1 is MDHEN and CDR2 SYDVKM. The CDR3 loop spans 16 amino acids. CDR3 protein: CASRNRGFQSNQPQHF.

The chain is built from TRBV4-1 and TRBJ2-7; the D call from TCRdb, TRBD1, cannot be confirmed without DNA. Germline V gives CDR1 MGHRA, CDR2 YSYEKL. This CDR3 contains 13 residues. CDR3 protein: CASSIGQDDEQYF.

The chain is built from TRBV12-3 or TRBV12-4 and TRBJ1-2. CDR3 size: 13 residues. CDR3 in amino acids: CASSKGGGNGYTF.

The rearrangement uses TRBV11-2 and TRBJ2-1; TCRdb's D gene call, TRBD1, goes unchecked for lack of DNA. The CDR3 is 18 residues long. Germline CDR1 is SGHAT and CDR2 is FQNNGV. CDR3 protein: CASIQVWSGDLSYNEQFF.

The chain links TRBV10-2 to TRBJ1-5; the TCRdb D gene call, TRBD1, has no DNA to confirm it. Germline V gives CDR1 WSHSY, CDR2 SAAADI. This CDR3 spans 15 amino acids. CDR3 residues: CASSKGQGKNQPQHF.

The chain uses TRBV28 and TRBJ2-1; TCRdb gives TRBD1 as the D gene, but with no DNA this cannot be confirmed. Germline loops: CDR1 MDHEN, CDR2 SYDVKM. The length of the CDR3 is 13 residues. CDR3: CATGGIPSNEQFF.

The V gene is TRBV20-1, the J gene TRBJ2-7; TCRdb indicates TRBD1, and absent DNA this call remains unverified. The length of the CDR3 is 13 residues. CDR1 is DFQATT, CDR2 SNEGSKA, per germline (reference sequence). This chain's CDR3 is CSARPSADYEQYF.

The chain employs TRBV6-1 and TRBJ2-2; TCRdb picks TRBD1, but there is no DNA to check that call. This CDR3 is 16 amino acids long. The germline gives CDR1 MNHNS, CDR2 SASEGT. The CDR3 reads CASSQDRATYTGELFF.

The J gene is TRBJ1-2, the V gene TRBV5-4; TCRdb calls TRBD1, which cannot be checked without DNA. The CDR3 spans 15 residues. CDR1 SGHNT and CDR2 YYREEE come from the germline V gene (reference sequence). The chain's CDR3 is CASSTGQGKDYGYTF.

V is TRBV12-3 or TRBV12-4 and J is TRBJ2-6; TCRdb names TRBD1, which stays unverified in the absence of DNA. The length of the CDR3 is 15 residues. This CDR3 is CASSHTGSGANVLTF.

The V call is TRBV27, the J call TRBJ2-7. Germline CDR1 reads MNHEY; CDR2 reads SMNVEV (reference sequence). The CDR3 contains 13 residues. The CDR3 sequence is CASSLGFYYEQYF.

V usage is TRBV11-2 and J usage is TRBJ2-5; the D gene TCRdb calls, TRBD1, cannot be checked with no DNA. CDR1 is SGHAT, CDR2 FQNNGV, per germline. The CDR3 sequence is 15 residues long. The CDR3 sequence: CASSFVGGAGETQYF.

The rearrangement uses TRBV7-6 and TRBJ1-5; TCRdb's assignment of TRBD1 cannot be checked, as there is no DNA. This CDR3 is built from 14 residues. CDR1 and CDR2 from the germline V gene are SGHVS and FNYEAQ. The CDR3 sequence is CASSDGQGNQPQHF.

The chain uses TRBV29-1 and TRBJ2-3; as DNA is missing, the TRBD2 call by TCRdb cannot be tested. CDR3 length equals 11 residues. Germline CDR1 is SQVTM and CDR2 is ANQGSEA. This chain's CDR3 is CSAASGGVQYF.

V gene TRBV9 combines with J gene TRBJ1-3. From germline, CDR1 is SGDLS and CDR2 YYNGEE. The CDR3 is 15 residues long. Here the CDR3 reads CASRANEVSGNTIYF.

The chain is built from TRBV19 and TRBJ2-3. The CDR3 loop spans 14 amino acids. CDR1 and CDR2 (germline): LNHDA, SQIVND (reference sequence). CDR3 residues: CASSKWQSTDTQYF.

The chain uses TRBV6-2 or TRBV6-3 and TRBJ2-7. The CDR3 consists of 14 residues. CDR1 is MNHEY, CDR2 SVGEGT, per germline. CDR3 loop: CASQRSGSSYEQYF.